This T cell receptor beta chain derives from a study of T cells after yellow fever vaccination. Study results and caveats: Most clones from primary vaccination resurfaced after the booster (around 97% CD4, around 89% CD8). Repertoires obtained by FACS sorting could include abundant clonotypes that entered as contaminants from the bulk population.

Only a few counts were recorded for this clonotype. Its antigen is still unknown. TCRdb called the 5' RACE reads again in MiXCR, with one record for every CDR3 protein. The repertoire includes around 310,000 distinct CDR3 sequences, almost 4% of them detected once, and less than 25% sits in the top ten. Trimming cost V 2 bases and J 9 bases, with 22 bases left between them. Germline V gene data show CDR1 as MNHNY and CDR2 as SVGAGI (reference sequence). The CDR3 contains 16 residues. The chain links TRBV6-6 to TRBJ1-2, with D possibly being TRBD1 (5 bases). The material was PBMCs, obtained 5 days after the yellow fever booster vaccination. This sequence originates from a man in his late teens or twenties who received the YFV17D yellow fever vaccine. The CDR3, as DNA: TGTGCCAGCAGTTACGGGGGTGAGGACCAACTAGAACGCTACACCTTC. It specifies CASSYGGEDQLERYTF.